This TCR beta chain was recovered during a study of cytotoxic CD8 clonotypes in ibrutinib-treated CLL. The CDR3 has 15 residues. The junction had 4 bases not matched to a gene; V was cut back by 0 bases and J by 3 bases. Germline V CDR1 and CDR2: SGHRS, YFSETQ. Libraries were prepared by immunoSEQ multiplex PCR; TCRdb keeps only in-frame clonotypes and omits some of them. The table shows 160,000 or so clones, with around 84% occurring only once. The source was PBMCs, collected after 12 months of ibrutinib treatment. This chain links TRBV5-1 with TRBJ2-7; 9 positions match TRBD1. This receptor was identified in a human donor with chronic lymphocytic leukemia. The CDR3 bases are TGCGCCAGCAGCTTGGTCCCGGACAGGGGCTACGAGCAGTACTTC. It codes for CASSLVPDRGYEQYF. Together with reference TRBV5-1 and TRBJ2-7, the CDR3 gives the full variable domain: KAGVTQTPRYLIKTRGQQVTLSCSPISGHRSVSWYQQTPGQGLQFLFEYFSETQRNKGNFPGRFSGRQFSNSRSEMNVSTLELGDSALYLCASSLVPDRGYEQYFGPGTRLTVT.